This T cell receptor (beta chain) was obtained from a study of T-cell reconstitution after alpha-beta-depleted transplantation in children. Using unique molecular identifiers, the investigators prepared the TCRbeta library. TCRdb recomputed calls from the PCR reads with MiXCR, one row per CDR3 protein. The sample yields 450,000 to 500,000 distinct CDR3 sequences, roughly an eighth seen once. Source: PBMCs from the stem cell graft donor, taken from the stem cell graft. The receptor was derived from a human donor who donated a stem cell graft to a child with combined immunodeficiency.

The CDR3 DNA reads as TGCAGGACGCCAAGTGGGGAAAACTATGGCTACACCTTC. Encoded protein: CRTPSGENYGYTF. The chain is built from TRBV29-1 and TRBJ1-2; D uncertain. The CDR3 length is 13 residues. Germline CDR1 SQVTM, CDR2 ANQGSEA.